Listed below are T cell receptor beta chains from one sample, sequenced in a study of Ad26.COV2.S vaccination and SARS-CoV-2 variants. Repertoires were generated with immunoSEQ multiplex PCR, while TCRdb's copy carries only in-frame clones and drops some. The table has about 680,000 clones, 89% seen once. The sequences come from peripheral blood, collected in a trial of Ad26.COV2.S vaccine versus placebo. Source of these receptors: a person between 18 and 60 years old who received the Ad26.COV2.S COVID-19 vaccine or a placebo. Both conserved end residues are part of each CDR3. D genes are given only for firm matches. Size is stated for part of the rows, as once, few or many counts, or as a class when the clone is expanded.

d_call clone_size j_call v_call cdr3_aa cdr3_nt
TRBD1 once TRBJ2-5 TRBV30 CAWSVGQGGLLASQETQYF TGTGCCTGGAGTGTAGGACAGGGGGGCCTACTTGCAAGTCAAGAGACCCAGTACTTC
NA NA TRBJ2-3 TRBV11-2 CASSSVGGTDTQYF TGTGCCAGCAGCTCCGTCGGCGGCACAGATACGCAGTATTTT
NA NA TRBJ2-7 TRBV5-1 CASSPRGYEQYF TGCGCCAGCAGCCCGCGGGGTTACGAGCAGTACTTC
NA NA TRBJ1-3 TRBV29-1 CSVDERRTGNTIYF TGCAGCGTTGACGAGAGAAGAACGGGAAACACCATATATTTT
NA NA TRBJ2-5 TRBV5-1 CASSASETQYF TGCGCCAGCAGCGCATCAGAGACCCAGTACTTC
NA NA TRBJ2-1 TRBV12-3/TRBV12-4 CASSRQPYNEQFF TGTGCCAGCAGCCGACAGCCCTACAATGAGCAGTTCTTC
NA once TRBJ2-1 TRBV3-1/TRBV3-2 CASSQEPRTYNEQFF TGTGCCAGCAGCCAAGAACCCCGGACCTACAATGAGCAGTTCTTC
NA NA TRBJ2-3 TRBV7-2 CASSSRGTDTQYF TGTGCCAGCAGCTCGAGGGGCACAGATACGCAGTATTTT
NA NA TRBJ1-5 TRBV4-1 CASSQEEGQEQPQHF TGCGCCAGCAGCCAAGAGGAAGGTCAAGAGCAGCCCCAGCATTTT
NA NA TRBJ1-6 TRBV30 CAWSGGNNSPLHF TGTGCCTGGAGCGGTGGGAACAATTCACCCCTCCACTTT
TRBD1 few TRBJ1-6 TRBV10-2 CASSESTTGRSPLHF TGCGCCAGCAGTGAGTCGACGACAGGGCGATCACCCCTCCACTTT
TRBD2 NA TRBJ2-1 TRBV7-2 CASSLRIPASGSSYNEQFF TGTGCCAGCAGCCTACGAATTCCGGCTAGCGGCAGCTCCTACAATGAGCAGTTCTTC
NA NA TRBJ2-7 TRBV2 CASRERPTSYEQYF TGTGCCAGCAGAGAGAGGCCTACCTCCTACGAGCAGTACTTC
TRBD1 NA TRBJ2-2 TRBV27 CASSFTGEPGELFF TGTGCCAGCAGTTTCACAGGGGAACCCGGGGAGCTGTTTTTT
NA NA TRBJ2-3 TRBV4-2 CASSQDPGARGTDTQYF TGTGCCAGCAGCCAAGATCCGGGGGCTAGGGGCACAGATACGCAGTATTTT
NA NA TRBJ1-2 TRBV11-2 CASSPTGLFYGYTF TGTGCCAGCAGCCCAACAGGACTTTTCTATGGCTACACCTTC
TRBD1 once TRBJ2-7 TRBV24-1 CATRAGTGTYEQYF TGTGCCACCAGGGCCGGGACAGGGACGTACGAGCAGTACTTC
TRBD1 NA TRBJ2-7 TRBV4-3 CASSQDTGTVYEQYF TGCGCCAGCAGCCAAGATACCGGGACAGTCTACGAGCAGTACTTC
TRBD2 NA TRBJ2-5 TRBV5-5 CASSLGTSGRGETQYF TGTGCCAGCAGCTTGGGTACTAGCGGGAGGGGTGAGACCCAGTACTTC
NA once TRBJ1-3 TRBV15 CATSRVTGSLFGNTIYF TGTGCCACCAGCAGAGTCACAGGGAGCCTCTTTGGAAACACCATATATTTT
NA NA TRBJ2-3 TRBV10-3 CATSRPADTQYF TGTGCCACTTCGAGACCGGCAGATACGCAGTATTTT
NA NA TRBJ1-5 TRBV7-9 CASSLAGRQGYNQPQHF TGTGCCAGCAGCTTAGCGGGGAGGCAGGGTTATAATCAGCCCCAGCATTTT
TRBD2 NA TRBJ2-1 TRBV5-1 CASSQSGVAYNEQFF TGCGCCAGCAGCCAGAGCGGGGTAGCCTACAATGAGCAGTTCTTC
NA NA TRBJ2-3 TRBV18 CASSPTSPSTDTQYF TGTGCCAGCTCACCGACTAGTCCGAGCACAGATACGCAGTATTTT
NA NA TRBJ1-2 TRBV6-5 CASSHRYREDGYTF TGTGCCAGCAGTCATCGATACAGGGAGGACGGCTACACCTTC
NA NA TRBJ2-7 TRBV14 CASSQGTQRYF TGTGCCAGCAGCCAAGGGACACAGAGGTACTTC
NA NA TRBJ1-5 TRBV27 CASSSQGRNQPQHF TGTGCCAGCAGTTCCCAGGGACGGAATCAGCCCCAGCATTTT
NA NA TRBJ2-3 TRBV7-2 CASSFPGGRTDTQYF TGTGCCAGCAGCTTCCCCGGGGGCCGCACAGATACGCAGTATTTT
TRBD1 NA TRBJ2-7 TRBV7-2 CASSPRTGAPYEQYF TGTGCCAGCAGCCCGCGGACAGGGGCACCCTACGAGCAGTACTTC
NA NA TRBJ1-2 TRBV3-1/TRBV3-2 CASSQVQGYGYTF TGTGCCAGCAGCCAAGTTCAGGGCTATGGCTACACCTTC
NA NA TRBJ1-5 TRBV9 CASSPGLLTNQPQHF TGTGCCAGCAGCCCGGGACTTCTAACGAATCAGCCCCAGCATTTT
TRBD2 few TRBJ2-7 TRBV6-5 CASRPSGRGEQYF TGTGCCAGCAGACCTAGCGGGAGGGGTGAGCAGTACTTC
NA once TRBJ2-7 TRBV19 CASSIVGRGYEQYF TGTGCCAGTAGTATAGTTGGCCGAGGCTACGAGCAGTACTTC
NA NA TRBJ2-1 TRBV27 CASSLREGLMQFF TGTGCCAGCAGTCTCCGAGAGGGACTCATGCAGTTCTTC
TRBD1 NA TRBJ1-5 TRBV5-1 CASSIQGGQPQHF TGCGCCAGCAGCATCCAGGGGGGTCAGCCCCAGCATTTT
TRBD2 once TRBJ2-2 TRBV7-7 CASSQRLAGASGTGELFF TGTGCCAGCAGCCAACGACTAGCGGGGGCGTCTGGGACCGGGGAGCTGTTTTTT
NA NA TRBJ1-2 TRBV28 CASRFRVGGYTF TGTGCCAGCAGGTTTAGGGTTGGTGGCTACACCTTC
TRBD1 once TRBJ1-1 TRBV18 CASSLLTGENTEAFF TGTGCCAGCTCACTTTTGACAGGGGAGAACACTGAAGCTTTCTTT
NA once TRBJ2-2 TRBV4-2 CASSQETGSNTGELFF TGTGCCAGCAGCCAAGAAACAGGGTCGAACACCGGGGAGCTGTTTTTT
NA NA TRBJ2-1 TRBV29-1 CSVEDHAGAGQFF TGCAGCGTTGAAGATCATGCTGGGGCAGGGCAGTTCTTC
NA NA TRBJ2-2 TRBV20-1 CSASNPQIPGELFF TGCAGTGCTAGTAACCCGCAGATCCCCGGGGAGCTGTTTTTT
NA NA TRBJ2-7 TRBV5-4 CASSSGLSYEQYF TGTGCCAGCAGCTCCGGACTGTCCTACGAGCAGTACTTC
NA NA TRBJ1-4 TRBV19 CASSITPGVMKELFF TGTGCCAGTAGTATAACGCCAGGAGTTATGAAAGAACTGTTTTTT
NA NA TRBJ1-2 TRBV21-1 CASSKGRGLHKHGYTF TGTGCCAGCAGCAAAGGCAGGGGGCTCCATAAACACGGCTACACCTTC
NA NA TRBJ2-1 TRBV25-1 CASSEYGLGQVNEQFF TGTGCCAGCAGTGAATATGGTCTGGGACAAGTCAATGAGCAGTTCTTC
NA NA TRBJ2-4 TRBV7-9 CASSSDRLAKNIQYF TGTGCCAGCAGCTCTGACAGGCTAGCCAAAAACATTCAGTACTTC